This T cell receptor (beta chain) was captured in a study of T cell responses to AZD1222 COVID-19 vaccine. A word on this clone: Its matching antigen is unknown.

Generated by immunoSEQ multiplex PCR, the TCRdb table keeps only in-frame clones and is missing some. The sample has 110,000 to 150,000 clones; around 87% are singletons. Study-wide results and caveats: At study baseline, merely over 5 AZD1222 recipients were seropositive.

The germline V gene has CDR1 SEHNR and CDR2 FQNEAQ (reference sequence). The CDR3 runs to 13 residues. J was trimmed by 3 bases and V by 10 bases; bases with no gene match: 7. The sequencing here drew on peripheral blood, taken on day 0 of AZD1222 vaccination. This chain connects TRBV7-9 to TRBJ1-1; 8 bases map to TRBD1. This TCR was recovered from an adult in good health. CDR3: CATSGQVYTEAFF. As DNA, the CDR3 is TGTGCCACCTCGGGACAGGTGTACACTGAAGCTTTCTTT.